This TCR beta chain derives from a study of blood T cell repertoires in COVID-19. The germline V gene encodes CDR1 SGHRS and CDR2 YFSETQ. The CDR3 has 12 residues. Trimming removed 3 bases at V and 7 bases at J, with 8 bases between. Which cohort a participant joined came from the clinical history participants gave. The table came from immunoSEQ multiplex PCR; TCRdb's copy has only in-frame clones and leaves some out. The data hold under 250,000 clones, with roughly nine tenths observed a single time. The receptor's source is a woman aged 25-40 years with acute COVID-19. Source material: PBMCs or T cells enriched from blood (not recorded which). The chain recombines TRBV5-1 with TRBJ2-1, with D tentatively TRBD1 (5 bases). CDR3 sequence (DNA): TGCGCCAGCAGCTCGCAGGGTAATGAGCAGTTCTTC. It translates to CASSSQGNEQFF.